A selection of T cell receptor beta chains follows, all from one sample in a study of shared clonotypes between healthy human individuals. Method: immunoSEQ multiplex PCR; TCRdb's copy keeps in-frame clones and lacks some. The repertoire holds about 670,000 clones, with 72% as singletons. The sequenced material came from memory CD4+ T cells sorted from blood. The receptor source for this set is a woman under 40 in good health. The CDR3 runs from the conserved cysteine through the conserved F or W. Each record gives: J gene, D gene, V gene, clone size, CDR3 DNA, CDR3 protein. D genes are given only for firm matches. The size of a clone is reported for some rows only, either as once, few or many, or as a class for expanded clones.

j_gene: TRBJ1-5; d_gene: -; v_gene: TRBV19; abundance: few; CDR3nt: TGTGCCAGTAGTATATATGGGGTCTATCAGCCCCAGCATTTT; CDR3aa: CASSIYGVYQPQHF
j_gene: TRBJ2-1; d_gene: -; v_gene: TRBV12-5; abundance: -; CDR3nt: TGTGCTAGTGGCCCGGGAAATAGCTCACTTGATGAGCAGTTCTTC; CDR3aa: CASGPGNSSLDEQFF
j_gene: TRBJ2-6; d_gene: -; v_gene: TRBV2; abundance: -; CDR3nt: TGTGCCAGCGGTCGAAGGGGAGCCTCTGGGGCCAACGTCCTGACTTTC; CDR3aa: CASGRRGASGANVLTF
j_gene: TRBJ2-1; d_gene: TRBD2; v_gene: TRBV27; abundance: many; CDR3nt: TGTGCCAGCAGTTCGCTAGGCGGGAGGTCCTTCAATGAGCAGTTCTTC; CDR3aa: CASSSLGGRSFNEQFF
j_gene: TRBJ2-5; d_gene: -; v_gene: TRBV11-2; abundance: few; CDR3nt: TGTGCCAGCAGCTCGACTAGGACGAAGGAGACCCAGTACTTC; CDR3aa: CASSSTRTKETQYF
j_gene: TRBJ2-1; d_gene: -; v_gene: TRBV4-1; abundance: -; CDR3nt: TGCGCCAGCAGCCAAGGTCGACAGAGCTCCTACAATGAGCAGTTCTTC; CDR3aa: CASSQGRQSSYNEQFF
j_gene: TRBJ1-4; d_gene: TRBD1; v_gene: TRBV27; abundance: -; CDR3nt: TGTGCCAGCAGTTTACGACCGCAGGGGGCAACTAATGAAAAACTGTTTTTT; CDR3aa: CASSLRPQGATNEKLFF
j_gene: TRBJ2-2; d_gene: TRBD2; v_gene: TRBV2; abundance: -; CDR3nt: TGTGCCAGCAAGGGACTAGCGAACACCGGGGAGCTGTTTTTT; CDR3aa: CASKGLANTGELFF
j_gene: TRBJ2-5; d_gene: -; v_gene: TRBV5-6; abundance: -; CDR3nt: TGTGCCAGCAGCTTGGGGGCAGCCGAAGAGACCCAGTACTTC; CDR3aa: CASSLGAAEETQYF
j_gene: TRBJ2-3; d_gene: -; v_gene: TRBV21-1; abundance: -; CDR3nt: TGTGCCTCCGTGGGGGAGGCTAGCACAGATACGCAGTATTTT; CDR3aa: CASVGEASTDTQYF
j_gene: TRBJ2-1; d_gene: TRBD2; v_gene: TRBV28; abundance: -; CDR3nt: TGTGCCAGCAGTTCCGGCGGGAGGGGACCATATGAGCAGTTCTTC; CDR3aa: CASSSGGRGPYEQFF
j_gene: TRBJ2-1; d_gene: TRBD2; v_gene: TRBV6-4; abundance: -; CDR3nt: TGTGCCAGCAGTCCGAGCGGGAGGGAGTACAATGAGCAGTTCTTC; CDR3aa: CASSPSGREYNEQFF
j_gene: TRBJ2-7; d_gene: TRBD2; v_gene: TRBV2; abundance: -; CDR3nt: TGTGCCAGCAATAGTGGGAGGGCCGTTGAGCAGTACTTC; CDR3aa: CASNSGRAVEQYF
j_gene: TRBJ2-1; d_gene: -; v_gene: TRBV11-2; abundance: -; CDR3nt: TGTGCCAGCAGCTTTCGCGGCGGCGGGGACAATGAGCAGTTCTTC; CDR3aa: CASSFRGGGDNEQFF
j_gene: TRBJ2-3; d_gene: TRBD2; v_gene: TRBV11-2; abundance: -; CDR3nt: TGTGCCAGCAGCCCAGGAAGACTAGCGGGAGAGGGGACAGATACGCAGTATTTT; CDR3aa: CASSPGRLAGEGTDTQYF
j_gene: TRBJ2-3; d_gene: TRBD2; v_gene: TRBV19; abundance: -; CDR3nt: TGTGCCAGTAGTTACCCTAGCGGGGTGAGCACAGATACGCAGTATTTT; CDR3aa: CASSYPSGVSTDTQYF
j_gene: TRBJ1-5; d_gene: TRBD1; v_gene: TRBV18; abundance: -; CDR3nt: TGTGCCAGCTCTCCCGGACAGGATCAGCCCCAGCATTTT; CDR3aa: CASSPGQDQPQHF
j_gene: TRBJ2-7; d_gene: TRBD1; v_gene: TRBV7-9; abundance: -; CDR3nt: TGTGCCAGCAGCTCCCTTTCTGGGGACAGGGCCCACGAGCAGTACTTC; CDR3aa: CASSSLSGDRAHEQYF
j_gene: TRBJ1-5; d_gene: TRBD1; v_gene: TRBV19; abundance: -; CDR3nt: TGTGCCAGTACCATAGGGACAGACAATCAGCCCCAGCATTTT; CDR3aa: CASTIGTDNQPQHF
j_gene: TRBJ2-1; d_gene: -; v_gene: TRBV11-2; abundance: -; CDR3nt: TGTGCCAGCAGCTCAGGGAGCGGGCCGGTCTCCTACAATGAGCAGTTCTTC; CDR3aa: CASSSGSGPVSYNEQFF
j_gene: TRBJ2-1; d_gene: TRBD2; v_gene: TRBV6-1; abundance: few; CDR3nt: TGTGCCAGCAGATTAGCGGGAGGGCTGGCCAATGAGCAGTTCTTC; CDR3aa: CASRLAGGLANEQFF
j_gene: TRBJ2-7; d_gene: -; v_gene: TRBV2; abundance: -; CDR3nt: TGTGCCAGCACCCCCAACACCTACGAGCAGTACTTC; CDR3aa: CASTPNTYEQYF
j_gene: TRBJ2-1; d_gene: -; v_gene: TRBV2; abundance: -; CDR3nt: TGTGCCAGCACCCGGGGGGCGGGACTCTACAATGAGCAGTTCTTC; CDR3aa: CASTRGAGLYNEQFF
j_gene: TRBJ2-1; d_gene: TRBD2; v_gene: TRBV19; abundance: -; CDR3nt: TGTGCCAGTAGTGCTCCGGGACTAGCGGATTACAATGAGCAGTTCTTC; CDR3aa: CASSAPGLADYNEQFF
j_gene: TRBJ2-5; d_gene: TRBD2; v_gene: TRBV28; abundance: -; CDR3nt: TGTGCCAGCAGCCGGGGGGGAGAGGAGACCCAGTACTTC; CDR3aa: CASSRGGEETQYF
j_gene: TRBJ1-5; d_gene: -; v_gene: TRBV4-1; abundance: -; CDR3nt: TGCGCCAGCAGCCAAGACTACAGGGAGAATCAGCCCCAGCATTTT; CDR3aa: CASSQDYRENQPQHF
j_gene: TRBJ1-1; d_gene: TRBD1; v_gene: TRBV28; abundance: -; CDR3nt: TGTGCCAGCACACTAACAGGGGGAGGAAACACTGAAGCTTTCTTT; CDR3aa: CASTLTGGGNTEAFF
j_gene: TRBJ2-2; d_gene: TRBD1; v_gene: TRBV15; abundance: -; CDR3nt: TGTGCCACCAGCAGAGGGGACAGCGCGACCGGGGAGCTGTTTTTT; CDR3aa: CATSRGDSATGELFF
j_gene: TRBJ2-5; d_gene: TRBD1; v_gene: TRBV11-1; abundance: once; CDR3nt: TGTGCCAGCAGCTTCCCCGCAGGGGGCGCTGAGACCCAGTACTTC; CDR3aa: CASSFPAGGAETQYF
j_gene: TRBJ2-7; d_gene: -; v_gene: TRBV4-1; abundance: -; CDR3nt: TGCGCCAGCAGCCAACCTCAGGGGGAGCAGTACTTC; CDR3aa: CASSQPQGEQYF
j_gene: TRBJ1-2; d_gene: -; v_gene: TRBV5-4; abundance: -; CDR3nt: TGTGCCAGCAGCTTGGATTCGCTGAACTATAGCTACACCTTC; CDR3aa: CASSLDSLNYSYTF
j_gene: TRBJ1-6; d_gene: TRBD1; v_gene: TRBV29-1; abundance: -; CDR3nt: TGCAGCGTTGGGGACAGGCCTAATTCACCCCTCCACTTT; CDR3aa: CSVGDRPNSPLHF
j_gene: TRBJ2-3; d_gene: TRBD2; v_gene: TRBV7-3; abundance: -; CDR3nt: TGTGCCAGCAGCTTAATGGCGGGAGGCACAGATACGCAGTATTTT; CDR3aa: CASSLMAGGTDTQYF
j_gene: TRBJ1-1; d_gene: TRBD1; v_gene: TRBV7-9; abundance: -; CDR3nt: TGTGCCAGCAGCTTAGGATTGGGACAGGTGAACACTGAAGCTTTCTTT; CDR3aa: CASSLGLGQVNTEAFF
j_gene: TRBJ2-5; d_gene: -; v_gene: TRBV2; abundance: -; CDR3nt: TGTGCCAGGGGCGTTTTAGAGACCCAGTACTTC; CDR3aa: CARGVLETQYF
j_gene: TRBJ1-2; d_gene: TRBD1; v_gene: TRBV19; abundance: -; CDR3nt: TGTGCCAGTACCACAGGGGGCGGCCCCTATGGCTACACCTTC; CDR3aa: CASTTGGGPYGYTF
j_gene: TRBJ2-7; d_gene: -; v_gene: TRBV6-1; abundance: -; CDR3nt: TGTGCCAGCAGTGCTCGGGCTGACTCCTACGAGCAGTACTTC; CDR3aa: CASSARADSYEQYF
j_gene: TRBJ2-5; d_gene: -; v_gene: TRBV12-1; abundance: -; CDR3nt: TGTGCCAGCAGCTTTAAGGTCGGGACTAGCGGCGAGGAGACCCAGTACTTC; CDR3aa: CASSFKVGTSGEETQYF
j_gene: TRBJ2-5; d_gene: -; v_gene: TRBV5-6; abundance: -; CDR3nt: TGTGCCAGCAGCCACGGACAGGGAGGGGACCAAGAGACCCAGTACTTC; CDR3aa: CASSHGQGGDQETQYF
j_gene: TRBJ2-1; d_gene: TRBD2; v_gene: TRBV7-9; abundance: -; CDR3nt: TGTGCCAGCAGCCAAGGACCGACTAGCGGCGGCACTGAGCAGTTCTTC; CDR3aa: CASSQGPTSGGTEQFF
j_gene: TRBJ2-5; d_gene: TRBD2; v_gene: TRBV6-6; abundance: -; CDR3nt: TGTGCCAGCAGCTCCGGACTAGCGGGAGGTGAGACCCAGTACTTC; CDR3aa: CASSSGLAGGETQYF
j_gene: TRBJ1-1; d_gene: -; v_gene: TRBV16; abundance: -; CDR3nt: TGTGCCAGCAGCCTAAACGGGGCGGACTCTAACACTGAAGCTTTCTTT; CDR3aa: CASSLNGADSNTEAFF
j_gene: TRBJ2-7; d_gene: TRBD1; v_gene: TRBV27; abundance: -; CDR3nt: TGTGCCAGCAGTTCGCTCGGACAGGGTACCTACGAGCAGTACTTC; CDR3aa: CASSSLGQGTYEQYF
j_gene: TRBJ2-7; d_gene: TRBD2; v_gene: TRBV19; abundance: -; CDR3nt: TGTGCCAGTAGCCCCACTAGCGCGTATTACGAGCAGTACTTC; CDR3aa: CASSPTSAYYEQYF
j_gene: TRBJ2-1; d_gene: TRBD2; v_gene: TRBV2; abundance: -; CDR3nt: TGTGCCAGGGGAACTAGCGGTGGTAATGAGCAGTTCTTC; CDR3aa: CARGTSGGNEQFF
j_gene: TRBJ2-7; d_gene: -; v_gene: TRBV10-3; abundance: -; CDR3nt: TGTGCCATCAGTGAGGCGAGCTACGAGCAGTACTTC; CDR3aa: CAISEASYEQYF
j_gene: TRBJ2-7; d_gene: -; v_gene: TRBV7-2; abundance: -; CDR3nt: TGTGCCAGCAGCTTAAGTAAGGGCTACGAGCAGTACTTC; CDR3aa: CASSLSKGYEQYF
j_gene: TRBJ1-2; d_gene: TRBD1; v_gene: TRBV28; abundance: -; CDR3nt: TGTGCCAGCAAGACAGGGCCCCATGGCTACACCTTC; CDR3aa: CASKTGPHGYTF
j_gene: TRBJ2-5; d_gene: -; v_gene: TRBV4-1; abundance: -; CDR3nt: TGCGCCAGCAGCCAAGACGCCGGGACGGCAACCCAAGAGACCCAGTACTTC; CDR3aa: CASSQDAGTATQETQYF
j_gene: TRBJ2-6; d_gene: -; v_gene: TRBV5-4; abundance: many; CDR3nt: TGTGCCAGCTCATCCCTGGTCCCCTCTGGGGCCAACGTCCTGACTTTC; CDR3aa: CASSSLVPSGANVLTF
j_gene: TRBJ2-7; d_gene: -; v_gene: TRBV20-1; abundance: once; CDR3nt: TGCAGTGCCTTATCTTACGAGCAGTACTTC; CDR3aa: CSALSYEQYF
j_gene: TRBJ2-7; d_gene: TRBD2; v_gene: TRBV6-1; abundance: many; CDR3nt: TGTGCCAGCAGTGGCGGACTAGCGGGAGGGGTGCTGAGCGAGCAGTACTTC; CDR3aa: CASSGGLAGGVLSEQYF
j_gene: TRBJ1-2; d_gene: -; v_gene: TRBV19; abundance: -; CDR3nt: TGTGCCAGTAGTATTTACAGGGTGGGGTATGGCTACACCTTC; CDR3aa: CASSIYRVGYGYTF
j_gene: TRBJ2-1; d_gene: TRBD2; v_gene: TRBV27; abundance: -; CDR3nt: TGTGCCAGCAGTCACGACTACCCCGGGACTAGCGGGAGTAGGGCTGAGCAGTTCTTC; CDR3aa: CASSHDYPGTSGSRAEQFF